The 19 T cell receptor beta chains presented below share a single source sample, sequenced in a study of response to subunit inactivated influenza vaccine. A single record per CDR3 protein comes from TCRdb applying MiXCR to the RT-PCR reads. The table shows about half a million distinct CDR3 sequences, with less than 30% occurring only once. The sample was CD4+ T cells sorted from PBMCs, taken roughly 5 days after vaccination. These receptors all stem from a man aged 50 or older who received an inactivated influenza vaccine.

The genes are TRBV20-1 and TRBJ2-2; D remains unclear. The CDR3 is 12 residues long. Deletions cut 3 bases from V and 0 bases from J, with 2 bases between. Germline lookup yields CDR1 DFQATT and CDR2 SNEGSKA (reference sequence). CDR3 DNA sequence: TGCAGTGCTAGCGCGAACACCGGGGAGCTGTTTTTT. Translated: CSASANTGELFF.

This chain uses TRBV12-3 or TRBV12-4 with TRBJ2-1, with D perhaps TRBD2 (6 bases). V was shortened by 4 bases and J by 9 bases, with 10 bases between the two germline ends. The CDR3 runs to 12 residues. Written as DNA, the CDR3 is TGTGCCAGCAGTTCTGCGGGGCTTGAGCAGTTCTTC. Translating it yields CASSSAGLEQFF.

The gene calls are TRBV7-8 and TRBJ2-3; TRBD1 is a possible D gene (5 bases). There are 14 residues in the CDR3. The germline gives CDR1 SGHVS, CDR2 FQNEAQ. Trimming pared 1 base from V and 4 bases from J, leaving 9 bases between. The CDR3 sequence: CASSLVSGSDTQYF. DNA of the CDR3: TGTGCCAGCAGCTTAGTATCAGGGTCAGATACGCAGTATTTT.

The chain joins TRBV6-1 to TRBJ2-1; D is uncertain. Between the trimmed V and J ends, which lost 8 bases and 5 bases, there was a span of 10 bases. The CDR3 contains 12 residues. Germline CDR1 and CDR2: MNHNS and SASEGT. CDR3 region: CASRRSDNEQFF. The CDR3 bases are TGTGCCAGCCGCAGGTCCGACAATGAGCAGTTCTTC.

This clonotype was detected a few times. J is TRBJ2-1 and V is TRBV20-1, with TRBD2 matching 8 bases. The CDR3 runs to 15 residues. Looked up from germline, CDR1 is DFQATT and CDR2 is SNEGSKA (reference sequence). V gave up 3 bases and J gave up 2 bases; unmatched junction bases: 6. The CDR3 sequence is CSASTGRAAYNEQFF. CDR3 nucleotide sequence: TGCAGTGCTAGTACCGGGAGGGCGGCCTACAATGAGCAGTTCTTC.

This clonotype was counted a single time. The rearrangement uses TRBV10-2 and TRBJ2-7; TRBD2 matches 8 bases. The CDR3 spans 17 residues. Trimming at V came to 6 bases and at J to 3 bases, leaving 16 bases not matched to a gene. In germline, CDR1 is WSHSY, CDR2 SAAADI. CDR3 region: CASSRLRGAGENYEQYF. The CDR3 DNA sequence: TGCGCCAGCAGCCGTCTTAGGGGAGCGGGGGAAAACTACGAGCAGTACTTC.

Note on this clonotype: Compared with germline, one end of the junction differs, possibly owing to a read error. The chain employs TRBV30 and TRBJ2-7; D not certain. Germline V lookup: CDR1 GTSNPN, CDR2 SVGIG (reference sequence). This CDR3 has 11 residues. The CDR3 protein is CAWRIPYGQYF. The CDR3 bases are TGTGCCTGGAGAATCCCCTACGGGCAGTACTTC.

This clonotype was observed a handful of times. The V call is TRBV9, the J call TRBJ2-1; TRBD1 agrees at 12 bases. J gave up 8 bases and V 4 bases, and 13 bases lay outside the gene matches. The CDR3 extends over 17 amino acids. The germline V gene has CDR1 SGDLS and CDR2 YYNGEE. Written as DNA, the CDR3 is TGTGCCAGCAGCACCGCTCCCGGGGGGACAGGGGGCCATGAGCAGTTCTTC. Its protein is CASSTAPGGTGGHEQFF.

V gene TRBV6-2 or TRBV6-3 combines with J gene TRBJ2-7; D gene ambiguous. The CDR3 sequence is 11 residues long. CDR1 and CDR2 from the germline V gene are MNHEY and SVGEGT. V was shortened by 8 bases and J by 1 base, with 6 bases between the two germline ends. The CDR3 nucleotides read TGTGCCAGCGCCTCGTCCTACGAGCAGTACTTC. Residues: CASASSYEQYF.

The chain couples TRBV5-5 to TRBJ2-7, with D perhaps TRBD2 (6 bases). Germline V gene data show CDR1 as SGHKS and CDR2 as YYEKEE (reference sequence). V dropped 2 bases and J dropped 3 bases, with 12 bases sitting between them. This CDR3 comprises 14 residues. CDR3 amino acids: CASSFRGGNYEQYF. The CDR3 region has the DNA TGTGCCAGCAGCTTCCGTGGGGGGAACTACGAGCAGTACTTC.

There are a few counts of this clonotype. The V and J genes are TRBV2 and TRBJ2-1; 9 bases match TRBD1. Per germline, CDR1 SNHLY and CDR2 FYNNEI. V lost 3 bases and J lost 7; bases outside the gene matches: 7. The length of the CDR3 is 15 residues. CDR3 nucleotides: TGTGCCAGCAGTGAGGGGGGGACAGGGTTTAATGAGCAGTTCTTC. Translation gives CASSEGGTGFNEQFF.

The chain links TRBV6-2 or TRBV6-3 to TRBJ2-1; TRBD2 might be the D (5 bases). The CDR3 runs to 12 residues. Germline V gene lookup returns CDR1 MNHEY and CDR2 SVGEGT. Trimming stripped 2 bases from V and 8 bases from J, with 7 bases between. This chain's CDR3 is CASSYLDYEQFF. The CDR3 coding sequence is TGTGCCAGCAGTTACCTGGACTATGAGCAGTTCTTC.

The V gene is TRBV12-3 or TRBV12-4, the J gene TRBJ2-2; no clear D gene. Trimming left V 11 bases short and J 6 bases short, with 10 bases between. The CDR3 extends over 11 amino acids. CDR3 protein: CASSRAGELFF. The CDR3 bases are TGTGCCTCCTCGAGAGCCGGGGAGCTGTTTTTT.

This clonotype was found once. The chain is built from TRBV6-1 and TRBJ2-1; possibly TRBD2 for D (6 bases). The CDR3 is made up of 14 amino acids. V was pared by 9 bases and J by 7 bases, with 19 bases between. CDR1 MNHNS and CDR2 SASEGT come from the germline V gene. For the CDR3, the DNA is TGTGCCAGTTCTCGTAGCGGCCTCTTGAATGAGCAGTTCTTC. Amino acid sequence: CASSRSGLLNEQFF.

The J gene is TRBJ2-1, the V gene TRBV6-5; possible D gene TRBD1, 5 bases. This CDR3 contains 12 residues. The V end was cut by 6 bases, the J end by 9 bases, with 12 bases between. CDR1 and CDR2 (germline): MNHEY, SVGAGI. The CDR3 region has the DNA TGTGCCAGCAGCGAAGGGGTAGGTGAGCAGTTCTTC. Protein product: CASSEGVGEQFF.

This chain connects TRBV20-1 to TRBJ2-7; 7 bases agree with TRBD1. The V gene's germline CDR1 is DFQATT and CDR2 SNEGSKA (reference sequence). The CDR3 sequence is 15 residues long. V was pared by 3 bases and J by 4 bases, with 12 bases of the junction left unmatched. DNA for the CDR3: TGCAGTGCTAGGGGGAGACAGGGTGTAGGTTACGAGCAGTACTTC. Encoded protein: CSARGRQGVGYEQYF.

This clonotype was found a few times. The rearrangement joins TRBV4-3 to TRBJ2-3, with TRBD2 matching over 10 bases. The CDR3 length is 17 residues. Germline CDR1 is LGHNA and CDR2 is YSLEER. The V segment lost 1 base and the J segment 4 bases; nucleotides outside the gene matches: 8. The CDR3 loop reads CASSQVASGSPADTQYF. Here the CDR3 DNA reads TGCGCCAGCAGCCAAGTGGCTAGCGGGAGTCCCGCAGATACGCAGTATTTT.

CDR3 in DNA: TGTGCCAGCAGTCCAACAAGGGAACTGAACACCATATATTTT. This translates into CASSPTRELNTIYF. J is TRBJ1-3 and V is TRBV12-3 or TRBV12-4; unclear D gene. CDR3 size: 14 residues. V was trimmed by 5 bases and J by 7 bases, leaving 15 bases between them.

This chain links TRBV5-1 with TRBJ1-1, with 9 bases fitting TRBD1. V gave up 3 bases and J gave up 8 bases; unmatched junction bases: 8. Looked up from germline, CDR1 is SGHRS and CDR2 is YFSETQ. The CDR3 spans 14 residues. As DNA, the CDR3 is TGCGCCAGCAGCTCGGTCGGGACAGGGAGAGAAGCTTTCTTT. This sequence encodes CASSSVGTGREAFF.